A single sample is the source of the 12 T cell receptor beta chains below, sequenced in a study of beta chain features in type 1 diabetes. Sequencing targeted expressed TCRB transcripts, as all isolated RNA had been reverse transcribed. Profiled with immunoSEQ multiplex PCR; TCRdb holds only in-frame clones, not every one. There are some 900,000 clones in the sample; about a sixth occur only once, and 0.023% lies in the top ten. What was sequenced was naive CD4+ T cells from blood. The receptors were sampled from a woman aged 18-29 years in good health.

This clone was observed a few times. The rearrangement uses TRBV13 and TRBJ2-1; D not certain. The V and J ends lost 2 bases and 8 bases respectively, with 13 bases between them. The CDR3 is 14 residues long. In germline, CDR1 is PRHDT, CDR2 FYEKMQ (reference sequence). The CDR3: CASSLIRERDEQFF. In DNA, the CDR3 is TGTGCCAGCAGCTTAATAAGGGAACGGGATGAGCAGTTCTTC.

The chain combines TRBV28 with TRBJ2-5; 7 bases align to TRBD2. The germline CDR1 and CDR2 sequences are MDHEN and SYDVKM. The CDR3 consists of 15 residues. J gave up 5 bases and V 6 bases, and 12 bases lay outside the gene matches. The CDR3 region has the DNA TGTGCCAGCAGAGAGGAGGGAGGGCCGACGGAGACCCAGTACTTC. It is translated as CASREEGGPTETQYF.

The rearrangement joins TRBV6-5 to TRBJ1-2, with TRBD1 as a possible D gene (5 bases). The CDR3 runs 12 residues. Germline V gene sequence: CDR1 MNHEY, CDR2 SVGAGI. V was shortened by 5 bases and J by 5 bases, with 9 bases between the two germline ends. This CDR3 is CASSDQGYGYTF. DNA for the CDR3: TGTGCCAGCAGTGACCAGGGTTATGGCTACACCTTC.

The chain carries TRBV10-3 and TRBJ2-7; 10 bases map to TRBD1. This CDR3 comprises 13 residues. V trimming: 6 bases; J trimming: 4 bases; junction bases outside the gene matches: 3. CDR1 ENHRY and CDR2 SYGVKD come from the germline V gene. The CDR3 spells CAISPGQGYEQYF. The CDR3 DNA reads TGTGCCATCAGCCCGGGACAGGGGTACGAGCAGTACTTC.

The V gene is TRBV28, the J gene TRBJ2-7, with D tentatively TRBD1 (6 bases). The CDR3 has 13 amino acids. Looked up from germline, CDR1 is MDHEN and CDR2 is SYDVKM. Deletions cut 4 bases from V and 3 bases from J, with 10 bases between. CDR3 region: CASSSPQGYEQYF. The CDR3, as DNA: TGTGCCAGCAGTTCCCCACAGGGCTACGAGCAGTACTTC.

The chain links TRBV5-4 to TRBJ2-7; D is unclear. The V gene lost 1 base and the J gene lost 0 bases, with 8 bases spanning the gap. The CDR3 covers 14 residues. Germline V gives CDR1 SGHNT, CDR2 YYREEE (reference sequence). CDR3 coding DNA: TGTGCCAGCAGCTTGTCCGCGGCCTCCTACGAGCAGTACTTC. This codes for CASSLSAASYEQYF.

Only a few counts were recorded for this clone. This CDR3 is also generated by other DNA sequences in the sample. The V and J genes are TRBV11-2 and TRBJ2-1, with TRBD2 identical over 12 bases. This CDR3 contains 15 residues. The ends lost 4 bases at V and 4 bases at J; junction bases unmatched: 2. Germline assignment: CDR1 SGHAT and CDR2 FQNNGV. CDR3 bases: TGTGCCAGCAGCTCACTAGCGGGAGGATACAATGAGCAGTTCTTC. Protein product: CASSSLAGGYNEQFF. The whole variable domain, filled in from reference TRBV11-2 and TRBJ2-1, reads EAGVAQSPRYKIIEKRQSVAFWCNPISGHATLYWYQQILGQGPKLLIQFQNNGVVDDSQLPKDRFSAERLKGVDSTLKIQPAKLEDSAVYLCASSSLAGGYNEQFFGPGTRLTVL.

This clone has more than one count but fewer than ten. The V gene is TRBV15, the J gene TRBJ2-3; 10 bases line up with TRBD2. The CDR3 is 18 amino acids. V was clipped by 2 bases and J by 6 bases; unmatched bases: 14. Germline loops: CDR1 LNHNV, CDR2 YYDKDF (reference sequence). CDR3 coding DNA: TGTGCCACCAGCAGATCACGTAGTACTAGCGGGACTGGGGATACGCAGTATTTT. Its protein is CATSRSRSTSGTGDTQYF.

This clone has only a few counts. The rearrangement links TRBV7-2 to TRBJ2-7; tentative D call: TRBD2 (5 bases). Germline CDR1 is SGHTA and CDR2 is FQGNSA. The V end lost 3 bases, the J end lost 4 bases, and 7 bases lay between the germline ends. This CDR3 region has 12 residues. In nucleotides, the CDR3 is TGTGCCAGCAGCTTGGAGGTTTACGAGCAGTACTTC. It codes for CASSLEVYEQYF.

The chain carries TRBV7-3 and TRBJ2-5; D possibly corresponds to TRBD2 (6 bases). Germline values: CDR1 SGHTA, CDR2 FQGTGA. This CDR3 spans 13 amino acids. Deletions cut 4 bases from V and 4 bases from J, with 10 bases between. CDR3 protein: CASSSGTLETQYF. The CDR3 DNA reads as TGTGCCAGCAGCTCAGGGACTCTAGAGACCCAGTACTTC.

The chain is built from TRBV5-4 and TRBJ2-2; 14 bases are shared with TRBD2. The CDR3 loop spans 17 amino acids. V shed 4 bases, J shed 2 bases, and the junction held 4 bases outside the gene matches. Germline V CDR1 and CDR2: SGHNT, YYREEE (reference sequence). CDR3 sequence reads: CASSPGTSGRNTGELFF. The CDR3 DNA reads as TGTGCCAGCAGCCCGGGGACTAGCGGGAGAAACACCGGGGAGCTGTTTTTT.

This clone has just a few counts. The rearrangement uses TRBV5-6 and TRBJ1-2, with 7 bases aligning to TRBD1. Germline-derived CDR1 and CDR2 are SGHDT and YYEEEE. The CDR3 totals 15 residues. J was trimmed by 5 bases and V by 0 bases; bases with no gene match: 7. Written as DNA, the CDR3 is TGTGCCAGCAGCTTGGACAATACAGGGGCTTATGGCTACACCTTC. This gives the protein CASSLDNTGAYGYTF.